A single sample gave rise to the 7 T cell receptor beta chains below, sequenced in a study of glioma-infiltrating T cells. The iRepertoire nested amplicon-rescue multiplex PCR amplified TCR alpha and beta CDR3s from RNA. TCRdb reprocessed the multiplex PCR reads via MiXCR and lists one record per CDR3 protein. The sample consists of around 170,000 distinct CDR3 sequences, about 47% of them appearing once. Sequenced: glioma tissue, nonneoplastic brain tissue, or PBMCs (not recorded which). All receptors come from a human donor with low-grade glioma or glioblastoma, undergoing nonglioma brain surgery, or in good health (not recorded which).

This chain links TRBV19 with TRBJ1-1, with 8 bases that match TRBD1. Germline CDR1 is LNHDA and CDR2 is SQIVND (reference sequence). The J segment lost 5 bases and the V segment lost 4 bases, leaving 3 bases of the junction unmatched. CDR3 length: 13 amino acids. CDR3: CASSKDRGTEAFF. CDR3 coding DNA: TGTGCCAGTAGTAAAGACAGGGGAACTGAAGCTTTCTTT.

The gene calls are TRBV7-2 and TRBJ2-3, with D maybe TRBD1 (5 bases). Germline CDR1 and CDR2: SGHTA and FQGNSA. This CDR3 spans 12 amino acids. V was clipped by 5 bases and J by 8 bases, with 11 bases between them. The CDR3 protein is CASSGARGTQYF. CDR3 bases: TGTGCCAGCAGCGGGGCGAGAGGTACGCAGTATTTT.

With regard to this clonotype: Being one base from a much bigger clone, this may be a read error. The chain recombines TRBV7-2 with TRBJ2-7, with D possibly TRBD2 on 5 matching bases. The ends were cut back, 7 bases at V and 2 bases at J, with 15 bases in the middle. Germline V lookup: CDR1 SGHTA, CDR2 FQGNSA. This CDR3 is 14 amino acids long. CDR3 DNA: TGTGCCAGCACCCTCAGCGGCATCACCTACGAGCAGTACTTC. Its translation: CASTLSGITYEQYF. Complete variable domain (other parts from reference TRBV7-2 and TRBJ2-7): GAGVSQSPSNKVTEKGKDVELRCDPISGHTALYWYRQSLGQGLEFLIYFQGNSAPDKSGLPSDRFSAERTGGSVSTLTIQRTQQEDSAVYLCASTLSGITYEQYFGPGTRLTVT.

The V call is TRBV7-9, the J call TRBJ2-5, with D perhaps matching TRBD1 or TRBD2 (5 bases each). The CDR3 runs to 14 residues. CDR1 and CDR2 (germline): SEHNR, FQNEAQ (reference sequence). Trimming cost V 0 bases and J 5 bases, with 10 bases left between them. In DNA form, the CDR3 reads TGTGCCAGCAGCTTAGCAGGGACCTCCGAGACCCAGTACTTC. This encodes CASSLAGTSETQYF.

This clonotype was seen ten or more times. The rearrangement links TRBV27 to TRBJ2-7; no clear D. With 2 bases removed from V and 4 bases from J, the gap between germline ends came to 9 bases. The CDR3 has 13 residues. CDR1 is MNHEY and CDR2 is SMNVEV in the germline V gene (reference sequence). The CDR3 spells CASSLTNDYEQYF. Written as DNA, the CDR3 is TGTGCCAGCAGTTTAACCAATGATTACGAGCAGTACTTC.

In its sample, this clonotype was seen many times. The CDR3 loop is CASRKDFYEQYF. CDR3 nucleotides: TGTGCCAGCAGGAAGGACTTCTACGAGCAGTACTTC. J is TRBJ2-7 and V is TRBV7-9; possibly TRBD2 for D (5 bases). This CDR3 has 12 amino acids. Between the trimmed V and J ends, which lost 6 bases and 3 bases, there was a span of 9 bases. Germline-derived CDR1 and CDR2 are SEHNR and FQNEAQ (reference sequence).

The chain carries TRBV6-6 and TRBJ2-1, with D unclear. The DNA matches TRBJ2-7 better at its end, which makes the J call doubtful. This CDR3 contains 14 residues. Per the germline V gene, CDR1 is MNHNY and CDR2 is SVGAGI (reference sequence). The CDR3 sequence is CASIKRFSSYEQYF. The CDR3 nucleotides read TGTGCCAGCATAAAGCGTTTTTCATCCTACGAGCAGTACTTC.